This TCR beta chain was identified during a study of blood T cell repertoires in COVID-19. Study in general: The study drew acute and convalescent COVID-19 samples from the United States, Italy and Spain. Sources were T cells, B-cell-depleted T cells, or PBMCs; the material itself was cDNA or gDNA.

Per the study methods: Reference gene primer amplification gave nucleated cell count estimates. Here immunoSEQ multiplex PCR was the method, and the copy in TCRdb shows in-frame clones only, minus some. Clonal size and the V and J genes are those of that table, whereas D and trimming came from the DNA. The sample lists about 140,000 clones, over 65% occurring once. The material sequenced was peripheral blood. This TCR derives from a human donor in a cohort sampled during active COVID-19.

The CDR3 coding sequence is TGTGCCAGCAGTGAAGCGTGGGGAGATCAGCCCCAGCATTTT. Translating it yields CASSEAWGDQPQHF. The chain has TRBV6-1 and TRBJ1-5; D not resolved. This CDR3 is 14 amino acids long. Germline V lookup: CDR1 MNHNS, CDR2 SASEGT. V was clipped by 0 bases and J by 5 bases, with 8 bases between them.